The clone carrying this TCR beta chain came up many times. What it binds is not known. These data come from a study of CD8 T cells in ankylosing spondylitis. Overall study results and limits: Peripheral blood samples showed relatively rare disease-linked clones, and these clones were CD8+. A motif of 7 to 9 highly homologous TCR beta variants was seen as apparently characteristic of ankylosing spondylitis blood.

Trimming removed 1 base from V and 5 bases from J, with 21 bases in between. The germline V gene has CDR1 SGHVS and CDR2 FQNEAQ. The CDR3 totals 18 residues. TCRdb ran MiXCR on the 5' RACE reads and lists one entry per CDR3 protein. The data hold around 150,000 distinct CDR3 sequences, with 15% to 20% observed a single time. Sequences were obtained from blood, either unsorted or a sorted T cell fraction (not recorded which). The chain is built from TRBV7-8 and TRBJ2-1; weak D call: TRBD1 (5 bases). This clonotype was obtained from a male donor with ankylosing spondylitis or in good health (not recorded which). CDR3 coding DNA: TGTGCCAGCAGCTTAGTTCGTGGGTCAGGGTTAGGGCACAATGAGCAGTTCTTC. As protein: CASSLVRGSGLGHNEQFF.